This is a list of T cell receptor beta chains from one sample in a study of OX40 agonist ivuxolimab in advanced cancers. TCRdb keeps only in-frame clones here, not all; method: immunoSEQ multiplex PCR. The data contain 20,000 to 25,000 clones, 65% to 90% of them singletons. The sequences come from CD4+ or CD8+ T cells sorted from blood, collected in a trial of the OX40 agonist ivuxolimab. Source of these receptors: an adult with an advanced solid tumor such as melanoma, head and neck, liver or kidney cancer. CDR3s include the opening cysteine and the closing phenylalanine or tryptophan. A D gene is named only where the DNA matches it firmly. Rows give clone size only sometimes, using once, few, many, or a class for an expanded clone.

DNA: TGTGCCAGCAGCCCCTACTCAAAAGGGACTAATGAAAAACTGTTTTTT
CDR3: CASSPYSKGTNEKLFF
size: -
D: -
J: TRBJ1-4
V: TRBV7-6

DNA: TGTGCCTGGGACAGGGAATCTGCAACTAATGAAAAACTGTTTTTT
CDR3: CAWDRESATNEKLFF
size: once
D: TRBD1
J: TRBJ1-4
V: TRBV30

DNA: TGTGCCAGCAGCGTAGAGCCGGGATGGAGCACTGAAGCTTTCTTT
CDR3: CASSVEPGWSTEAFF
size: -
D: -
J: TRBJ1-1
V: TRBV9

DNA: TGTGCCAGCAGTTACTCCTCTAGCCGCGACTACGAGCAGTACTTC
CDR3: CASSYSSSRDYEQYF
size: -
D: -
J: TRBJ2-7
V: TRBV6-5

DNA: TGTGCTACTCCACGGCAGGTCCGGGACAAGCAGTTCTTC
CDR3: CATPRQVRDKQFF
size: -
D: -
J: TRBJ2-1
V: TRBV12-5

DNA: TGTGCCAGCAGTTCATTCGGCCACAAAGAGACCCAGTACTTC
CDR3: CASSSFGHKETQYF
size: -
D: -
J: TRBJ2-5
V: TRBV6-5

DNA: TGTGCCATCTGGGACAGGGGGGAGAAGACCGGGGAGCTGTTTTTT
CDR3: CAIWDRGEKTGELFF
size: -
D: TRBD1
J: TRBJ2-2
V: TRBV10-3

DNA: TGTGCCAGCAGTGGGATAGCTCAGAGCACAGATACGCAGTATTTT
CDR3: CASSGIAQSTDTQYF
size: once
D: -
J: TRBJ2-3
V: TRBV2

DNA: TGTGCCAGCAGCCTGAACACCGGGGAGCTGTTTTTT
CDR3: CASSLNTGELFF
size: -
D: -
J: TRBJ2-2
V: TRBV6-5

DNA: TGCGCCAGCAGCCGGGGCCCCCCTTTGGCGGGGGATCGCGATGAGCAGTTCTTC
CDR3: CASSRGPPLAGDRDEQFF
size: -
D: TRBD2
J: TRBJ2-1
V: TRBV5-1

DNA: TGTGCCAGCAGCGTAGAGGCCAGTCCCTACGAGCAGTACTTC
CDR3: CASSVEASPYEQYF
size: few
D: -
J: TRBJ2-7
V: TRBV9

DNA: TGTGCCAGCATAAAGTACAGCACAGATACGCAGTATTTT
CDR3: CASIKYSTDTQYF
size: -
D: -
J: TRBJ2-3
V: TRBV6-6

DNA: TGTGCCAGCTCACCCTCGCCCGGCAGGGTATATGCTAACTATGGCTACACCTTC
CDR3: CASSPSPGRVYANYGYTF
size: once
D: -
J: TRBJ1-2
V: TRBV18

DNA: TGTGCCAGCAGTTACTCGCGTGTTGATCAGCCCCAGCATTTT
CDR3: CASSYSRVDQPQHF
size: -
D: -
J: TRBJ1-5
V: TRBV6-5

DNA: TGTGCCAGCAGCTTAGGTGTGTTGCGCGGTGGCCCAACATACGAGCAGTACTTC
CDR3: CASSLGVLRGGPTYEQYF
size: -
D: -
J: TRBJ2-7
V: TRBV7-2

DNA: TGTGCCAGCGGACAAGGGGATGAGCAGTTCTTC
CDR3: CASGQGDEQFF
size: -
D: -
J: TRBJ2-1
V: TRBV6-4

DNA: TGTGCCAGCAGCGGTACAGGGACTCAGGGGGCCAACGTCCTGACTTTC
CDR3: CASSGTGTQGANVLTF
size: -
D: -
J: TRBJ2-6
V: TRBV9

DNA: TGTGCCAGCAGGAGGCGGGACGAGACCCAGTACTTC
CDR3: CASRRRDETQYF
size: -
D: -
J: TRBJ2-5
V: TRBV2

DNA: TGTGCCAGCAGTTTTACAGGGAGTAATCAGCCCCAGCATTTT
CDR3: CASSFTGSNQPQHF
size: -
D: -
J: TRBJ1-5
V: TRBV27

DNA: TGTGCCAGCAGCCGTAGTGCGGAAGGGACAGATACGCAGTATTTT
CDR3: CASSRSAEGTDTQYF
size: -
D: -
J: TRBJ2-3
V: TRBV9

DNA: TGCGCCAGCAGCCCGGGGGGACAGGGGGCCGGGGGCAATCAGCCCCAGCATTTT
CDR3: CASSPGGQGAGGNQPQHF
size: -
D: TRBD1
J: TRBJ1-5
V: TRBV5-1

DNA: TGTGCCAGTAGTAGACGGGTCGAAATTACCTACGAGCAGTACTTC
CDR3: CASSRRVEITYEQYF
size: -
D: -
J: TRBJ2-7
V: TRBV19

DNA: TGCGCCAGCAGCTTGGCCAGGAACAACAATGAGCAGTTCTTC
CDR3: CASSLARNNNEQFF
size: -
D: -
J: TRBJ2-1
V: TRBV5-1

DNA: TGTGCCAGCAGCTTGGTTACTCTTCCTAGCGGCCCCTACAATGAGCAGTTCTTC
CDR3: CASSLVTLPSGPYNEQFF
size: -
D: TRBD2
J: TRBJ2-1
V: TRBV5-6

DNA: TGTGCCAGCAGCCCTGTTGACATCCTCTCCACAGATACGCAGTATTTT
CDR3: CASSPVDILSTDTQYF
size: -
D: -
J: TRBJ2-3
V: TRBV27

DNA: TGTGCCAGCACGCGAGGGGAGCCCCTCAATGAGCAGTTCTTC
CDR3: CASTRGEPLNEQFF
size: -
D: -
J: TRBJ2-1
V: TRBV9

DNA: TGTGCCAGCAGTTACGGGGCCGAAAGCAATCAGCCCCAGCATTTT
CDR3: CASSYGAESNQPQHF
size: -
D: -
J: TRBJ1-5
V: TRBV6-5

DNA: TGTGCCAGTAGTATATGGGACGAGATTAAAAACATTCAGTACTTC
CDR3: CASSIWDEIKNIQYF
size: -
D: -
J: TRBJ2-4
V: TRBV19

DNA: TGTGCCAGCAGCTTGTTAGGTACCTACGAGCAGTACTTC
CDR3: CASSLLGTYEQYF
size: -
D: -
J: TRBJ2-7
V: TRBV5-4

DNA: TGTGCCAGCAGCTATACCGGGACAGCTCACTATGGCTACACCTTC
CDR3: CASSYTGTAHYGYTF
size: -
D: TRBD1
J: TRBJ1-2
V: TRBV5-3

DNA: TGTGCCAGCAGCGTAGAAGGGGAAGCCTATAATTCACCCCTCCACTTT
CDR3: CASSVEGEAYNSPLHF
size: once
D: -
J: TRBJ1-6
V: TRBV9

DNA: TGTGCCAGCAGCTTAGTGGTCGGCGGGGAGCTGTTTTTT
CDR3: CASSLVVGGELFF
size: once
D: -
J: TRBJ2-2
V: TRBV7-8

DNA: TGCGCCAGCAGCCGACTGGGGGACAGGGCATCAGAGGAGCAGTACTTC
CDR3: CASSRLGDRASEEQYF
size: -
D: TRBD1
J: TRBJ2-7
V: TRBV4-1

DNA: TGTGCCAGCAGCTTCGGGACAGGGGTTATCTCTGGAAACACCATATATTTT
CDR3: CASSFGTGVISGNTIYF
size: -
D: TRBD1
J: TRBJ1-3
V: TRBV5-4

DNA: TGTGCCAGCAGTTACCTAAAGGGACAGGGCAATGAGCAGTTCTTC
CDR3: CASSYLKGQGNEQFF
size: once
D: TRBD1
J: TRBJ2-1
V: TRBV6-5

DNA: TGTGCCTGGACGACTGCAGGGGTTGAAAAACTGTTTTTT
CDR3: CAWTTAGVEKLFF
size: -
D: -
J: TRBJ1-4
V: TRBV30